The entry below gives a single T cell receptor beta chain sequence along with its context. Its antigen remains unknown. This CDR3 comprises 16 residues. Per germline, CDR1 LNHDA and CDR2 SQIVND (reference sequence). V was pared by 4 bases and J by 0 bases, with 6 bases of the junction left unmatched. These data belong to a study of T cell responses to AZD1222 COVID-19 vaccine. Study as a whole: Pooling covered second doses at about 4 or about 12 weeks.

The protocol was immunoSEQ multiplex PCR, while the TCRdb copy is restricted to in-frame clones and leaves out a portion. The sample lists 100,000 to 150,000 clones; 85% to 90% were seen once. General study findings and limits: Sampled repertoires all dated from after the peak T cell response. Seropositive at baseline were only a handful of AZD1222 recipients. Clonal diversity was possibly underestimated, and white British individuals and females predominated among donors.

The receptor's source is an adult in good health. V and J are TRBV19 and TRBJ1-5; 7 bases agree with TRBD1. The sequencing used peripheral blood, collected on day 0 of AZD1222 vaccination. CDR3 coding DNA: TGTGCCAGTAGTAACGGGACAGATAATAGCAATCAGCCCCAGCATTTT. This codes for CASSNGTDNSNQPQHF.